This T cell receptor beta chain emerged from a study of T cells after yellow fever vaccination. Study-level background: Any fraction with a low cell number was prepared using SMART-Seq v4 Ultra Low Input. Study-level findings and limits: Compared with primary, the secondary response was weaker and peaked at day 5, not 15. Some clonotypes, a small share, were shared between CD4 and CD8 compartments.

In this sample, this clonotype turned up many times. What it recognizes is unknown. A 5'RACE template-switching step, the method used to make TCR cDNA, added a universal primer site and UMIs. TCRdb reprocessed the 5' RACE reads with MiXCR, giving one entry per CDR3 protein. The sample shows under 150,000 distinct CDR3 sequences, roughly 8% of them seen only once. Trimming cost V 6 bases and J 2 bases, with 9 bases left between them. The CDR3 sequence is 13 residues long. Germline CDR1 is MDHEN and CDR2 is SYDVKM. This receptor was obtained from a man younger than 40 who received the YFV17D yellow fever vaccine. The chain is built from TRBV28 and TRBJ2-3; D ambiguous. The sample consisted of CD4+ T cells sorted from PBMCs, taken 5 days after the yellow fever booster vaccination. The CDR3: CASSLDYTDTQYF. Here the CDR3 DNA reads TGTGCCAGCAGCCTAGATTACACAGATACGCAGTATTTT.